The entry that follows covers one T cell receptor beta chain sequence. Its antigen is not known. These data originate in a study of cytomegalovirus exposure and HLA in healthy donors. Study outcomes and limitations: Investigators reported 150 to 200 TCR beta chains as tied to cytomegalovirus.

Germline loops: CDR1 MDHEN, CDR2 SYDVKM. The CDR3 runs to 14 residues. Trimming removed 7 bases from V and 1 base from J; junction bases left unmatched: 5. The method was immunoSEQ multiplex PCR; TCRdb's version includes in-frame clones alone and lacks a portion of them. The sample yields under 250,000 clones, around 90% seen once. This chain uses TRBV28 with TRBJ1-1, with TRBD1 matching over 8 bases. The source is a woman between 18 and 30 years old in good health and CMV-seropositive. Source material: PBMCs. CDR3 in amino acids: CASTSTGANTEAFF. DNA of the CDR3: TGTGCCAGCACATCGACAGGGGCGAACACTGAAGCTTTCTTT.